Sequencing of this T cell receptor (beta chain) was carried out in a study of cytomegalovirus exposure and HLA in healthy donors. General observations from the study: Productive status was seen about 90% or about 30% of the time for most TCR beta V segments in an earlier analysis. Sequencing probably produced one cluster of sequence variants that were highly shared. Overall, approximately 180 TCR beta chains were annotated as cytomegalovirus-associated.

Concerning this clone: Its specificity is unknown.

The CDR3 covers 16 residues. The PCR made use of 60 Vbeta and 13 Jbeta primers. Under the authors' procedure: Approximately 83 million unique TCR beta chains, about 12 million shared, were counted in a later analysis. Sequencing was performed with immunoSEQ multiplex PCR; in TCRdb, only in-frame clones are kept and a portion is missing. The V and J calls and clone size were taken over from that table, and D and trimming were inferred from the DNA. Of about 140,000 clones in the sample, roughly 75% were seen once. The sample comprised PBMCs. V is TRBV21-1 and J is TRBJ2-1; no check of the table's D call, TRBD1, against the DNA was made. TRBV21-1 is given as a pseudogene. The sequence derives from a man aged 40-49 years in good health and CMV-seropositive. The CDR3 DNA sequence: TGTGCCAGCAGCCCGGAAGGGGGCGCCTCCTACAATGAGCAGTTCTTC. This translates into CASSPEGGASYNEQFF.